This T cell receptor beta chain is from a study of blood T cell repertoires in COVID-19. Only in-frame clones appear in the TCRdb table, and some are missing; sequencing was by immunoSEQ multiplex PCR. The data contain about 93,000 clones, 90% of them singletons. This clone turned up a few times. The CDR3 runs to 15 residues. Germline CDR1 is SGHRS and CDR2 is YFSETQ. V was clipped by 4 bases and J by 5 bases; unmatched bases: 3. This clonotype was obtained from a human donor with active COVID-19. The donor label of this sample is uncertain. Sequencing was carried out using peripheral blood. The chain employs TRBV5-1 and TRBJ1-6; 10 bases map to TRBD1. CDR3 DNA: TGCGCCAGCAGCGGGGGACAGGGGAATAATTCACCCCTCCACTTT. Its translation: CASSGGQGNNSPLHF.